This entry lists 30 T cell receptor beta chains sequenced from one sample in a study of T cells after yellow fever vaccination. TCRdb used MiXCR to reprocess the 5' RACE reads, holding one entry per CDR3 protein. In the table there are hundreds of thousands of distinct CDR3 sequences, roughly 14% of which are singletons. The starting material was PBMCs, obtained on the day of the yellow fever booster vaccination. Receptors were obtained from a man aged 25-40 years who received the YFV17D yellow fever vaccine.

This clonotype was counted between two and nine times. V and J are TRBV28 and TRBJ2-7; the D gene is possibly TRBD1 (6 bases). The CDR3 has 14 residues. V lost 3 bases and J lost 7, with 16 bases in between. Germline V gene data show CDR1 as MDHEN and CDR2 as SYDVKM. In nucleotides, the CDR3 is TGTGCCAGCAGTTTCTCGAACAGGGTAGGGGAGCAGTACTTC. Protein product: CASSFSNRVGEQYF.

The chain has TRBV6-1 and TRBJ2-3; no clear D. The CDR3 loop spans 13 amino acids. V lost 4 bases and J lost 2, with 7 bases in between. Germline loops: CDR1 MNHNS, CDR2 SASEGT. CDR3 DNA: TGTGCCAGCAGTGGAGCGAACACAGATACGCAGTATTTT. The encoded protein is CASSGANTDTQYF.

This clonotype was recorded a few times. For the CDR3, the DNA is TGTGCCAGCAGTTTACAGGCATACCAGCCCCAGCATTTT. This encodes CASSLQAYQPQHF. V is TRBV12-3 or TRBV12-4 and J is TRBJ1-5; no definite D call. The CDR3 extends over 13 amino acids. The V end lost 2 bases, the J end lost 7 bases, and 9 bases lay between the germline ends.

This clonotype has a single count. The V gene is TRBV29-1, the J gene TRBJ2-1; 7 nucleotides line up with TRBD1. The CDR3 sequence is 13 residues long. V lost 7 bases to trimming and J lost 3 bases; unmatched junction nucleotides: 6. Germline lookup yields CDR1 SQVTM and CDR2 ANQGSEA. The CDR3 sequence is CSASDRVYNEQFF. The CDR3 nucleotides are TGCAGCGCCTCCGACAGGGTCTACAATGAGCAGTTCTTC.

This clonotype appeared a few times. This chain links TRBV20-1 with TRBJ2-3; a possible D gene is TRBD2 (6 bases). Trimming took 1 base from V and 1 from J, leaving 18 bases between them. This CDR3 spans 17 amino acids. Germline V gene data show CDR1 as DFQATT and CDR2 as SNEGSKA (reference sequence). The CDR3, as DNA: TGCAGTGCTAGAGGGCCTCTACCGGCTAGCGGCACAGATACGCAGTATTTT. Its protein is CSARGPLPASGTDTQYF.

This clonotype has ten or more counts. The rearrangement links TRBV12-3 or TRBV12-4 to TRBJ2-7; 8 positions match TRBD1. This CDR3 contains 14 residues. V shed 5 bases and J 2 bases; nucleotides not matched to a gene: 5. CDR3 bases: TGTGCCAGCAGTCCCGGGACAGGTGCCTACGAGCAGTACTTC. It encodes CASSPGTGAYEQYF.

This clonotype showed up just a few times. The chain combines TRBV12-3 or TRBV12-4 with TRBJ2-1; 9 nucleotides agree with TRBD2. V shed 3 bases and J 6 bases; nucleotides not matched to a gene: 6. This CDR3 has 15 amino acids. In nucleotides, the CDR3 is TGTGCCAGCAGTTTGACTAGCGGAGGGATCAATGAGCAGTTCTTC. Amino acid sequence: CASSLTSGGINEQFF.

This chain joins TRBV20-1 and TRBJ2-3; no reliable D call. The CDR3 runs to 14 residues. Trimming cost V 0 bases and J 0 bases, with 7 bases left between them. Germline V lookup: CDR1 DFQATT, CDR2 SNEGSKA (reference sequence). The CDR3 DNA sequence: TGCAGTGCTAGAGATGCAGCTAGCACAGATACGCAGTATTTT. Encoded protein: CSARDAASTDTQYF.

This clonotype was found a few times. The chain couples TRBV9 to TRBJ2-1; no clear D. This CDR3 spans 15 amino acids. CDR1 SGDLS and CDR2 YYNGEE come from the germline V gene. Trimming shortened V by 0 bases and J by 2 bases, and 9 bases separated the two germline ends. CDR3 sequence reads: CASSVAAGAYNEQFF. CDR3 nucleotides: TGTGCCAGCAGCGTAGCGGCAGGCGCCTACAATGAGCAGTTCTTC.

The chain employs TRBV14 and TRBJ2-5; no clear D. Per germline, CDR1 SGHDN and CDR2 FVKESK. This CDR3 spans 15 amino acids. Trimming took 0 bases from V and 0 from J, leaving 8 bases between them. The DNA for the CDR3 is TGTGCCAGCAGCCAAGAGAAGGAGTACCAAGAGACCCAGTACTTC. Translated: CASSQEKEYQETQYF. The full variable domain, completed using reference TRBV14 and TRBJ2-5, is EAGVTQFPSHSVIEKGQTVTLRCDPISGHDNLYWYRRVMGKEIKFLLHFVKESKQDESGMPNNRFLAERTGGTYSTLKVQPAELEDSGVYFCASSQEKEYQETQYFGPGTRLLVL.

This clonotype has only a few counts. This chain uses TRBV6-1 with TRBJ1-6, with D perhaps matching TRBD1 (5 bases). The CDR3 runs to 14 residues. The germline CDR1 and CDR2 sequences are MNHNS and SASEGT. The ends were cut back, 10 bases at V and 8 bases at J, with 18 bases in the middle. The CDR3 nucleotides are TGTGCCAACCTTCCCCCGGGGCGGGATTCACCCCTCCACTTT. This gives the protein CANLPPGRDSPLHF.

This clonotype was observed a few times. The genes are TRBV6-1 and TRBJ2-2; 7 positions match TRBD2. The CDR3 runs to 16 residues. The V gene end was trimmed by 10 bases and the J gene end by 1 base; junction bases not matched to a gene: 12. Germline V CDR1 and CDR2: MNHNS, SASEGT. The CDR3: CATQRRTGGNTGELFF. The CDR3 nucleotides read TGTGCCACCCAGCGGAGGACGGGGGGGAACACCGGGGAGCTGTTTTTT.

The chain carries TRBV29-1 and TRBJ2-2; tentative D call: TRBD2 (5 bases). Trimming pared 0 bases from V and 4 bases from J, leaving 12 bases between. The CDR3 totals 15 residues. The germline V gene has CDR1 SQVTM and CDR2 ANQGSEA. The CDR3 is CSVEERADVTGELFF. CDR3 nucleotides: TGCAGCGTTGAAGAACGAGCGGACGTCACCGGGGAGCTGTTTTTT.

This clonotype was recorded a few times. The chain couples TRBV7-2 to TRBJ2-7; D is unresolved. In germline, CDR1 is SGHTA, CDR2 FQGNSA. This CDR3 has 16 amino acids. V lost 3 bases and J 0 bases, leaving 15 bases between the germline ends. The CDR3 reads CASSLRSARSSYEQYF. The CDR3 DNA sequence: TGTGCCAGCAGCTTGCGTTCGGCGAGGAGCTCCTACGAGCAGTACTTC.

The V and J genes are TRBV12-3 or TRBV12-4 and TRBJ2-1; TRBD1 might be the D (5 bases). V shed 9 bases and J shed 0 bases, with 21 bases lying between them. This CDR3 contains 17 residues. CDR3 loop: CASTEQVLLSSYNEQFF. CDR3 bases: TGTGCCAGTACGGAACAGGTGCTATTGAGCTCCTACAATGAGCAGTTCTTC.

This clonotype was picked up a small number of times. V is TRBV7-3 and J is TRBJ2-1; a weak D match, TRBD2 (6 bases). Germline V gene data show CDR1 as SGHTA and CDR2 as FQGTGA. The ends were cut back, 0 bases at V and 9 bases at J, with 27 bases in the middle. The CDR3 runs to 19 residues. CDR3 amino acids: CASSLTAGLTSTGGGEQFF. DNA of the CDR3: TGTGCCAGCAGCTTAACGGCGGGCCTGACTAGTACGGGTGGCGGTGAGCAGTTCTTC.

The rearrangement joins TRBV7-9 to TRBJ2-5; tentatively, D is TRBD1 or TRBD2 (5 bases each). The ends were cut back, 6 bases at V and 7 bases at J, with 21 bases in the middle. Germline assignment: CDR1 SEHNR and CDR2 FQNEAQ (reference sequence). The CDR3 has 15 amino acids. CDR3 in amino acids: CASSSTEGRLWTQYF. CDR3 in DNA: TGTGCCAGCAGTTCAACAGAGGGGAGACTCTGGACCCAGTACTTC.

The chain carries TRBV9 and TRBJ1-4, with D perhaps matching TRBD1 (5 bases). Germline V lookup: CDR1 SGDLS, CDR2 YYNGEE. The CDR3 contains 14 residues. Trimming removed 1 base at V and 3 bases at J, with 7 bases between. The CDR3 DNA reads TGTGCCAGCAGCGTATCGGGGCCTAATGAAAAACTGTTTTTT. This sequence encodes CASSVSGPNEKLFF.

The rearrangement uses TRBV6-2 or TRBV6-3 and TRBJ2-7; 9 nucleotides match TRBD2. V gave up 6 bases and J gave up 3 bases; unmatched junction bases: 9. The CDR3 sequence is 15 residues long. Germline-derived CDR1 and CDR2 are MNHEY and SVGEGT. CDR3 protein: CASRKTGTSNYEQYF. The CDR3, as DNA: TGTGCCAGCAGAAAGACAGGGACTAGCAACTACGAGCAGTACTTC.

A few counts support this clonotype. The rearrangement uses TRBV7-2 and TRBJ2-1; a possible D gene is TRBD2 (6 bases). V lost 1 base and J lost 7, with 11 bases in between. The CDR3 spans 14 residues. Germline V gene lookup returns CDR1 SGHTA and CDR2 FQGNSA. The CDR3 DNA reads TGTGCCAGCAGCTTAGGTAGCGGCATGAATGAGCAGTTCTTC. Its protein product is CASSLGSGMNEQFF.

The gene calls are TRBV12-3 or TRBV12-4 and TRBJ1-1, with 9 bases fitting TRBD1. With 1 base clipped from V and 11 bases from J, the junction kept 2 bases outside the gene matches. The CDR3 loop spans 12 amino acids. The CDR3 DNA sequence: TGTGCCAGCAGTTTAGGGACAGGGGTCGCTTTCTTT. Amino acid sequence: CASSLGTGVAFF.

This clonotype has only a few counts. This chain connects TRBV20-1 to TRBJ2-7; 10 bases match TRBD2. The trim removed 0 bases at V and 3 bases at J, leaving 2 bases unmatched. CDR1 is DFQATT and CDR2 is SNEGSKA in the germline V gene (reference sequence). The CDR3 sequence is 14 residues long. CDR3 in amino acids: CSAREGTSVYEQYF. In DNA, the CDR3 is TGCAGTGCTAGAGAGGGGACTAGCGTCTACGAGCAGTACTTC.

The CDR3 loop reads CAISETGSYNEQFF. In DNA form, the CDR3 reads TGTGCCATCAGTGAGACCGGCTCCTACAATGAGCAGTTCTTC. The rearrangement uses TRBV10-3 and TRBJ2-1; D is unclear. The V gene's germline CDR1 is ENHRY and CDR2 SYGVKD. V shed 2 bases and J shed 0 bases, with 5 bases lying between them. This CDR3 spans 14 amino acids.

This clonotype was counted a few times. DNA of the CDR3: TGCGCCAGTTCAAGAGGGGGGAGGGCCTACGAGCAGTACTTC. Translating gives CASSRGGRAYEQYF. The chain carries TRBV10-2 and TRBJ2-7; D is perhaps TRBD2 (7 bases). The V gene lost 9 bases and the J gene lost 2 bases, with 17 bases spanning the gap. CDR3 length: 14 amino acids. Germline V CDR1 and CDR2: WSHSY, SAAADI.

This clonotype was picked up a small number of times. V and J are TRBV20-1 and TRBJ2-7, with 7 bases that match TRBD2. Germline trimming cut 2 bases from V and 5 bases from J; bases unmatched to any gene: 3. CDR3 length: 12 amino acids. Germline loops: CDR1 DFQATT, CDR2 SNEGSKA (reference sequence). The CDR3 DNA reads as TGCAGTGCTAGAACGGGAGGTAACGAGCAGTACTTC. It codes for CSARTGGNEQYF.

This clonotype was seen only a few times. V gene TRBV7-2 combines with J gene TRBJ2-5; D gene ambiguous. The CDR3 spans 12 residues. Germline CDR1 is SGHTA and CDR2 is FQGNSA. Trimming shortened V by 5 bases and J by 3 bases, and 7 bases separated the two germline ends. CDR3 protein: CASSLYKETQYF. Here the CDR3 DNA reads TGTGCCAGCAGCCTCTACAAAGAGACCCAGTACTTC.

The chain is built from TRBV6-5 and TRBJ2-2; possibly TRBD1 for D (6 bases). Germline V gene sequence: CDR1 MNHEY, CDR2 SVGAGI. Trimming removed 4 bases at V and 4 bases at J, with 13 bases between. The CDR3 has 15 amino acids. In nucleotides, the CDR3 is TGTGCCAGCAGTTTGGCAGGGGTAACCACCGGGGAGCTGTTTTTT. Residues: CASSLAGVTTGELFF.

The rearrangement links TRBV7-2 to TRBJ2-1; possibly TRBD2 for D (6 bases). Trimming shortened V by 1 base and J by 8 bases, and 12 bases separated the two germline ends. The length of the CDR3 is 14 residues. Germline V gene data show CDR1 as SGHTA and CDR2 as FQGNSA. CDR3: CASSLVSGEHEQFF. CDR3 nucleotides: TGTGCCAGCAGCTTAGTGTCGGGGGAACATGAGCAGTTCTTC.

The chain joins TRBV27 to TRBJ1-2; no definite D call. This CDR3 has 14 amino acids. Germline CDR1 and CDR2: MNHEY and SMNVEV (reference sequence). V dropped 5 bases and J dropped 3 bases, with 13 bases sitting between them. Here the CDR3 DNA reads TGTGCCAGCAGTCTGACGCCTGGGGACTATGGCTACACCTTC. This encodes CASSLTPGDYGYTF.

This clonotype was seen a handful of times. This chain connects TRBV10-3 to TRBJ2-1; D may correspond to TRBD1 or TRBD2 (6 bases each). The CDR3 has 14 amino acids. Germline CDR1 and CDR2: ENHRY and SYGVKD. The germline V and J ends were trimmed by 8 bases and 6 bases, with 17 bases remaining between them. The CDR3 protein is CAIQTAGGGNEQFF. In nucleotides, the CDR3 is TGTGCCATCCAAACGGCCGGAGGGGGCAATGAGCAGTTCTTC.